The 7 T cell receptor beta chains below come from one sample, sequenced in a study of B cell selection in AIRE deficiency. The regulatory T cell sort gate was CD4+CD25hiCD127low/negative. Libraries were prepared by immunoSEQ multiplex PCR; TCRdb keeps only in-frame clonotypes and omits some of them. Among 5,000 or so clones listed, more than 75% were seen once. Material: Tregs sorted from PBMCs. These TCRs come from a human donor with AIRE deficiency.

The rearrangement uses TRBV10-3 and TRBJ1-4, with TRBD1 identical over 11 bases. The V gene's germline CDR1 is ENHRY and CDR2 SYGVKD. The CDR3 totals 14 residues. The trim removed 6 bases at V and 6 bases at J, leaving 3 bases unmatched. The CDR3 sequence: CAIRGDRGDEKLFF. CDR3 nucleotide sequence: TGTGCCATCAGAGGGGACAGGGGGGATGAAAAACTGTTTTTT.

The chain employs TRBV6-1 and TRBJ1-2; D gene unclear. The CDR3 runs to 14 residues. The germline V and J ends were trimmed by 0 bases and 8 bases, with 13 bases remaining between them. CDR1 and CDR2 (germline): MNHNS, SASEGT. CDR3 amino acids: CASSEAAPSGGYTF. The CDR3 DNA sequence: TGTGCCAGCAGTGAAGCGGCCCCTTCCGGCGGCTACACCTTC.

The rearrangement uses TRBV11-1 and TRBJ2-1, with D possibly being TRBD2 (6 bases). Trimming stripped 5 bases from V and 4 bases from J, with 15 bases between. The V gene's germline CDR1 is SGHAT and CDR2 FQDESV (reference sequence). The CDR3 has 15 residues. The CDR3 is CASSQMTGTYNEQFF. The DNA of the CDR3 is TGTGCCAGCAGCCAGATGACGGGGACTTACAATGAGCAGTTCTTC.

V is TRBV4-2 and J is TRBJ2-3, with a possible D match to TRBD2 (5 bases). The CDR3 has 15 amino acids. The V gene's germline CDR1 is LGHNA and CDR2 YNFKEQ. V shed 1 base and J shed 5 bases, with 13 bases lying between them. The CDR3 loop is CASSQGAGPGDTQYF. The CDR3 nucleotides are TGTGCCAGCAGCCAAGGGGCGGGTCCCGGAGATACGCAGTATTTT.

J is TRBJ2-3 and V is TRBV19; 9 bases are shared with TRBD1. V shed 4 bases and J 6 bases; nucleotides not matched to a gene: 11. The CDR3 consists of 16 residues. Germline CDR1 and CDR2: LNHDA and SQIVND (reference sequence). The CDR3 protein is CASSSQGQGLGDTQYF. DNA of the CDR3: TGTGCCAGTAGTAGCCAGGGACAGGGTCTGGGGGATACGCAGTATTTT.

The DNA of the CDR3 is TGTGCCAGCAGCTTGGGGGGCAGCCCGAACACTGAAGCTTTCTTT. Translated: CASSLGGSPNTEAFF. This sequence joins TRBV7-3 and TRBJ1-1, with D maybe TRBD1 (6 bases). The CDR3 loop spans 15 amino acids. V was pared by 3 bases and J by 1 base, with 12 bases between. The V gene's germline CDR1 is SGHTA and CDR2 FQGTGA.

The rearrangement joins TRBV5-5 to TRBJ2-7, with 8 bases that match TRBD2. The CDR3 has 15 residues. The ends lost 4 bases at V and 4 bases at J; junction bases unmatched: 10. CDR1 SGHKS and CDR2 YYEKEE come from the germline V gene (reference sequence). The CDR3: CASSQRLAPGYEQYF. The DNA for the CDR3 is TGTGCCAGCAGCCAACGACTAGCGCCGGGGTACGAGCAGTACTTC.